These T cell receptor beta chains were read from a single sample in a study of CD8 T cells in seronegative destructive rheumatoid arthritis. The protocol was immunoSEQ multiplex PCR, while the TCRdb copy is restricted to in-frame clones and leaves out a portion. This sample has more than 10,000 clones, with roughly four fifths found just once. The material sequenced was CD8+ T cells from blood. These receptors all stem from a woman aged 30-55 years with seronegative destructive rheumatoid arthritis. The CDR3 runs from the conserved cysteine through the conserved F or W. Each record gives: V gene, CDR3 length, J gene, clone size, D gene, CDR3 protein, CDR3 DNA. D genes are given only for firm matches. Clone size is stated in some rows and not others, as once, few, many or a class when expanded.

V gene: TRBV7-9
CDR3 length: 16
J gene: TRBJ2-3
clone size: few
D gene: TRBD1
CDR3 protein: CASSSTGSFATDTQYF
CDR3 DNA: TGTGCCAGCAGCTCGACAGGGTCCTTTGCCACAGATACGCAGTATTTT

V gene: TRBV7-3
CDR3 length: 15
J gene: TRBJ2-3
clone size: -
D gene: TRBD2
CDR3 protein: CASSLGLAGGDTQYF
CDR3 DNA: TGTGCCAGCAGCCTAGGACTAGCGGGTGGAGATACGCAGTATTTT

V gene: TRBV4-1
CDR3 length: 16
J gene: TRBJ2-5
clone size: once
D gene: -
CDR3 protein: CASSQENWGLQETQYF
CDR3 DNA: TGCGCCAGCAGCCAAGAGAATTGGGGGCTCCAAGAGACCCAGTACTTC

V gene: TRBV6-6
CDR3 length: 13
J gene: TRBJ1-2
clone size: -
D gene: -
CDR3 protein: CASSYADSRGYTF
CDR3 DNA: TGTGCCAGCAGTTACGCCGATTCGAGGGGCTACACCTTC

V gene: TRBV15
CDR3 length: 17
J gene: TRBJ2-3
clone size: -
D gene: TRBD1
CDR3 protein: CATSRGETGGRTDTQYF
CDR3 DNA: TGTGCCACCAGCAGGGGGGAGACAGGGGGCCGCACAGATACGCAGTATTTT

V gene: TRBV7-9
CDR3 length: 18
J gene: TRBJ2-3
clone size: -
D gene: TRBD2
CDR3 protein: CASSMTSGGDPSTDTQYF
CDR3 DNA: TGTGCCAGCAGCATGACTAGCGGGGGGGATCCTAGCACAGATACGCAGTATTTT

V gene: TRBV15
CDR3 length: 17
J gene: TRBJ2-3
clone size: -
D gene: -
CDR3 protein: CATSRASRAGPFRAQYF
CDR3 DNA: TGTGCCACCAGCAGAGCCAGCCGCGCGGGCCCCTTTAGAGCGCAGTATTTT

V gene: TRBV16
CDR3 length: 15
J gene: TRBJ2-2
clone size: -
D gene: -
CDR3 protein: CASSRVGQESGELFF
CDR3 DNA: TGTGCCAGCAGCCGGGTTGGACAAGAAAGCGGGGAGCTGTTTTTT

V gene: TRBV21-1
CDR3 length: 15
J gene: TRBJ1-5
clone size: -
D gene: -
CDR3 protein: CASSKTGTGNQPQHF
CDR3 DNA: TGTGCCAGCAGCAAAACCGGGACTGGGAATCAGCCCCAGCATTTT

V gene: TRBV28
CDR3 length: 16
J gene: TRBJ1-6
clone size: -
D gene: TRBD1
CDR3 protein: CASSLTGTGENSPLHF
CDR3 DNA: TGTGCCAGCAGTCTTACCGGGACAGGAGAGAATTCACCCCTCCACTTT

V gene: TRBV28
CDR3 length: 14
J gene: TRBJ2-7
clone size: -
D gene: -
CDR3 protein: CASSFANSDYEQYF
CDR3 DNA: TGTGCCAGCAGTTTTGCAAACAGTGACTACGAGCAGTACTTC

V gene: TRBV7-3
CDR3 length: 13
J gene: TRBJ1-2
clone size: -
D gene: -
CDR3 protein: CASSPDIYYGYTF
CDR3 DNA: TGTGCCAGCAGCCCGGACATATACTATGGCTACACCTTC

V gene: TRBV7-3
CDR3 length: 13
J gene: TRBJ2-7
clone size: -
D gene: -
CDR3 protein: CASSLTSTDEQYF
CDR3 DNA: TGTGCCAGCAGCTTAACGAGCACAGACGAGCAGTACTTC

V gene: TRBV27
CDR3 length: 14
J gene: TRBJ2-1
clone size: once
D gene: -
CDR3 protein: CASSWSSSYNEQFF
CDR3 DNA: TGTGCCAGCAGTTGGTCCAGTTCCTACAATGAGCAGTTCTTC

V gene: TRBV30
CDR3 length: 13
J gene: TRBJ2-1
clone size: few
D gene: -
CDR3 protein: CAWKLQGMNEQFF
CDR3 DNA: TGTGCCTGGAAACTCCAGGGGATGAATGAGCAGTTCTTC

V gene: TRBV6-1
CDR3 length: 15
J gene: TRBJ1-5
clone size: -
D gene: -
CDR3 protein: CASEAEGGPDQPQHF
CDR3 DNA: TGTGCCAGCGAGGCCGAGGGGGGGCCAGATCAGCCCCAGCATTTT